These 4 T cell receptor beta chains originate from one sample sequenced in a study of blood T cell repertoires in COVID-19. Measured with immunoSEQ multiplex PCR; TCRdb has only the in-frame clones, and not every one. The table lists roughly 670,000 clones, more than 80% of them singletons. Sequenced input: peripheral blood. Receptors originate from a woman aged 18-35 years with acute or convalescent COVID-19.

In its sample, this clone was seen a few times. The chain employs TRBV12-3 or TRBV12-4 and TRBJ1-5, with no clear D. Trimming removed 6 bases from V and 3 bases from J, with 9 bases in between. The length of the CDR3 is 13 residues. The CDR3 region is CASRPGSNQPQHF. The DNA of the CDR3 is TGTGCCAGCAGGCCCGGGTCCAATCAGCCCCAGCATTTT.

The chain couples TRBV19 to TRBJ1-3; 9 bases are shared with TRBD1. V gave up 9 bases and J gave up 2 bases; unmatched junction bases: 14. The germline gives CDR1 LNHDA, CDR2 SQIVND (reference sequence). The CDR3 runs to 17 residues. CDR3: CASSTGTGIGTGNTIYF. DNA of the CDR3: TGTGCCAGCTCCACGGGGACAGGGATAGGTACTGGAAACACCATATATTTT.

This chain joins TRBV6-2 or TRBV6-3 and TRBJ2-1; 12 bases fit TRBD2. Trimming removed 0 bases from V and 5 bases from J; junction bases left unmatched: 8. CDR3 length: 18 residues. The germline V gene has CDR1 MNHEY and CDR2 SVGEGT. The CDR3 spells CASSYSYSLAGGNNEQFF. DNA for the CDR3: TGTGCCAGCAGTTACTCTTATTCACTAGCGGGGGGTAACAATGAGCAGTTCTTC.

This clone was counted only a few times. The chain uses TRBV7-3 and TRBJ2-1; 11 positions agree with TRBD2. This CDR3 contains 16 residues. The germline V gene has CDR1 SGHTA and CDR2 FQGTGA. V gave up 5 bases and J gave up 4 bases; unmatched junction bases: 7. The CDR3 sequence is CASSRFPSGGYNEQFF. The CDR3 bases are TGTGCCAGCAGCCGATTCCCTAGCGGGGGGTACAATGAGCAGTTCTTC. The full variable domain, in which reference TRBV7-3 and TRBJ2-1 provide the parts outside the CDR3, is GAGVSQTPSNKVTEKGKYVELRCDPISGHTALYWYRQSLGQGPEFLIYFQGTGAADDSGLPNDRFFAVRPEGSVSTLKIQRTERGDSAVYLCASSRFPSGGYNEQFFGPGTRLTVL.